This TCR beta chain was sequenced for a study of cytomegalovirus exposure and HLA in healthy donors (dated by TCRdb to about 2017). Turning to the overall study: In an earlier analysis of some 610 of the donors, less than 350 Gb of sequence data and 90 million to 120 million unique TCR beta sequences from 180 million or so T cells were reported. Approximately 310 gigabases of sequencing data and approximately 85 million unique TCR sequences were included in an early release covering about 620 HLA-typed donors. The genetic ancestry cluster associated with self-reported Caucasian donors included around four fifths of the 398 genotyped donors. The study aimed to test whether signatures of past pathogen exposure could be identified by cataloging public T cell receptors. The study used immunosequencing to profile the T cell repertoires of several hundred subjects and linked those repertoires to cytomegalovirus serostatus. A separate validation cohort of 100 to 150 different subjects was used in addition to the approximately 610-subject first cohort. The study combined high-throughput TCR immunosequencing, statistical association of individual TCRs with disease status, and machine learning to predict cytomegalovirus infection status. A later analysis re-analyzed previously published TCR beta repertoires from approximately 700 donors and added high-resolution HLA genotyping to study TCR occurrence patterns. Rather than using new phenotypic data, the later analysis identified candidate immune exposures from TCR beta sequences and from how often those sequences occurred across donors. In an earlier analysis of roughly 540 of the donors, high-throughput TCR beta sequencing was used to judge whether each TCR beta V gene segment behaved as functional or pseudogenic. Donor age, sex, ethnicity and CMV serostatus were collected together with the repertoire data. Genome-wide SNP genotypes for about 55% of the roughly 670 donors were used in a later genetic analysis, which treated that subset as a discovery cohort. All discovery cohort repertoires had been generated using a single sequencing platform. HLA typing included class I and class II loci at four-digit resolution. The number of typed donors differed by locus: roughly 629-640 for A, B, C, DRB1 and DQB1; 500 to 550 for DQA1; 606 for DPA1; and roughly 470 for DPB1. Several DR-DQ haplotypes were treated as single units for association and clustering because of strong linkage in the cohort. Across around 400 genotyped donors of the cohort, an average of about 250,000 unique TCR beta nucleotide sequences per donor were sequenced, and roughly 17% of those sequences were non-productive. The research as a whole found: In a later analysis, 16,951 TCR beta sequences were associated with specific HLA alleles at a false discovery rate of 0.05. According to a later analysis, most CMV-associated TCR beta chains appeared to be HLA-restricted, and the HLA associations seemed to be driven largely by CMV exposure. The 87-base-pair reads could not distinguish some IMGT-functional V segments, including TRBV6-2 and TRBV6-3, so those segments were excluded. Strong co-occurrence of HLA alleles, especially DR and DQ, made assigning TCR associations to individual alleles difficult. In a later analysis, HLA-associated TCR beta chains were found to be more clonally expanded and to have lower generation probabilities than equally common non-associated chains. Most TCR sequences were seen in very few donors, while some public TCRs were found in many individuals. A cluster of highly shared sequence variants was judged likely to be a technical artifact of the sequencing pipeline. Presence/absence analyses assumed roughly uniform sequencing depth across donors, an assumption that may not hold. Because HLA typing was missing for some donors at each locus, association tests included only the typed subset. Immune exposure information for the cohort was limited to CMV serostatus. The cohort was sequenced for TCR beta chains only, and without alpha or paired-chain data the features that could be detected were limited. Over 15 rarely observed V segments, including chromosome 9 orphons, were excluded from the earlier analysis of approximately 500 of the donors because counts were too low. A total of 164 TCR beta chains were listed by the study as associated with cytomegalovirus. Correlated functional status among segregating V segments might be attributable to linkage disequilibrium, but an unknown experimental factor could not be ruled out. An association between a missense DCLRE1C variant and V-gene and J-gene trimming of TCR beta chains was found in a later genetic analysis and replicated in an independent cohort. Compared with the 666-donor mean, donors in an Asian-associated ancestry cluster had fewer N-insertions in productive TCRs, according to a later genetic analysis. A few of the identified cytomegalovirus-associated TCR beta chains were confirmed in vitro to be specific for cytomegalovirus antigens. In a later analysis, the rate of TCR association differed among HLA loci, with DRB1 alleles having the most associated TCRs and HLA-C alleles having the fewest. Broadly in line with IMGT annotations, most TCR beta V segments showed up in productive rearrangements about 90% or about 30% of the time in an earlier analysis of a few hundred of the donors. It was suggested by the authors that the approach could potentially be generalized to other disease states and immunological phenotypes. Several of the top co-occurrence clusters appeared to be linked to parvovirus B19, influenza, CMV and Epstein-Barr virus, according to a later analysis. Cytomegalovirus status was reported to be diagnosed by the classifier with high specificity and sensitivity in both the original and validation cohorts. A further reported finding was that TCR beta sequences accurately predicted the HLA-A and HLA-B alleles for most subjects in the first cohort.

The cohort comprised some 700 healthy bone marrow donors. At the time of sampling, all cohort members were nominally healthy, though unrecorded immune exposures were likely present. The donor was CMV seronegative and was included in the group of a few hundred seronegative cohort members. A peripheral blood sample was collected from each donor, and TCR beta sequencing was performed on peripheral blood mononuclear cells. Genomic DNA was extracted from the blood cell samples with the Qiagen DNeasy Blood Extraction Kit. The CDR3, cysteine through phenylalanine, is 16 amino acids long. The kept DNA is CDR3 alone, 48 bases in frame from the first base. CDR1 LNHNV and CDR2 YYDKDF are derived from the germline V gene (reference sequence). The trim is 0 bases for V and 4 bases for J, with a gap of 13 bases between the germline ends. For this clone: This receptor's antigen is unknown. The record has no base qualities; no much larger clone is one base away.

The receptor library was made with the immunoSEQ multiplex PCR assay. The multiplex PCR relied on a mix of 60 forward primers for TCR Vbeta segments and 13 reverse primers for TCR Jbeta segments. A multiplex PCR assay on genomic DNA amplified the CDR3 region of rearranged TCR beta genes. The Illumina HiSeq System was used to sequence the amplified TCR beta libraries as 87-base-pair reads. The paper's data handling went like this. In a later analysis, roughly 80 million unique TCR beta chains were counted across the roughly 610 repertoires, and some 10 million of these chains were shared by at least two donors. Raw reads were error-corrected and collapsed into unique sequences with a nearest-neighbor algorithm that merged closely related sequences to remove PCR and sequencing errors. V, D and J gene segments were assigned by aligning CDR3 sequences to IMGT reference sequences. For a sequence to be retained, a match of at least six nucleotides to both a V gene segment and a J gene segment was required. A rearrangement counted as productive if the CDR3 had no stop codons and remained in frame with V and J, and every other rearrangement counted as non-productive. Following IMGT convention, CDR3 was defined as the stretch from the second conserved V-encoded cysteine to the conserved J-encoded phenylalanine. Sequences without an unambiguous match to a single V gene segment were excluded from the earlier analysis of almost 600 of the donors. An earlier analysis of fewer than 750 of the donors classified V segments as functional when productive rearrangements were above 56.7% and as segregating when the standard deviation between donors was above 5%. A statistical classification framework was developed to diagnose cytomegalovirus status using the catalog of TCR beta chain sequences. V and J gene assignment, in a later analysis, came from comparing TCR nucleotide sequences with IMGT/GENE-DB human TR gene sequences. In a later analysis, CDR3 sequences and most-parsimonious VDJ recombination scenarios were assigned using the TCRdist pipeline. A later analysis defined each TCR beta chain by its CDR3 amino acid sequence plus V-gene family, and excluded reads lacking a unique V-gene family. As a way to deal with suspected cross-contamination and a sequencing artifact, a later analysis dropped roughly 620 nucleotide sequences that were highly shared and had low generation probability. In a later analysis, a clonal expansion index for each public chain was calculated from normalized within-repertoire ranks of inferred template counts. Generation probabilities in a later analysis came from a VDJ recombination model fitted to out-of-frame rearrangements, and those results were checked against IGoR. A later analysis scored TCR-TCR, TCR-HLA and TCR-CMV co-occurrence with hypergeometric tests, applying a repertoire-size bias correction to TCR pairs. A later analysis estimated false discovery rates by permuting HLA or CMV assignments 20 times. A later analysis grouped co-occurring TCRs with DBSCAN, adding TCRdist sequence similarity when clustering within HLA-allele-positive subsets. Repertoires with fewer than 30,000 or more than 120,000 public chains were left out of co-occurrence clustering, as were about five repertoires with anomalous nucleotide sharing. Held by TCRdb, this immuneACCESS table contains in-frame sequences only and omits some clones. Under half of the omission traces to an unresolved V gene where checked; the cause of the rest is unknown. D and trimming come from the DNA, and the V and J calls and clone size come from that table. The sample table records some 93,000 clones; 82% of these occur just once. The ten largest clones take up under 4% of the sample.

Sequencing input: PBMCs. Recombination linked TRBV15 to TRBJ2-1; the D region possibly corresponds to TRBD2 (5 bases align). This TCR was recovered from a man in his forties or fifties in good health and CMV-seronegative. CDR3 sequence: CATSRDRRTPYNEQFF. The DNA sequence is given as TGTGCCACCAGCAGAGATAGACGGACTCCTTACAATGAGCAGTTCTTC. Beyond the CDR3, the reference TRBV15 and TRBJ2-1 genes provide the residues; the full variable domain reads: DAMVIQNPRYQVTQFGKPVTLSCSQTLNHNVMYWYQQKSSQAPKLLFHYYDKDFNNEADTPDNFQSRRPNTSFCFLDIRSPGLGDTAMYLCATSRDRRTPYNEQFFGPGTRLTVL.